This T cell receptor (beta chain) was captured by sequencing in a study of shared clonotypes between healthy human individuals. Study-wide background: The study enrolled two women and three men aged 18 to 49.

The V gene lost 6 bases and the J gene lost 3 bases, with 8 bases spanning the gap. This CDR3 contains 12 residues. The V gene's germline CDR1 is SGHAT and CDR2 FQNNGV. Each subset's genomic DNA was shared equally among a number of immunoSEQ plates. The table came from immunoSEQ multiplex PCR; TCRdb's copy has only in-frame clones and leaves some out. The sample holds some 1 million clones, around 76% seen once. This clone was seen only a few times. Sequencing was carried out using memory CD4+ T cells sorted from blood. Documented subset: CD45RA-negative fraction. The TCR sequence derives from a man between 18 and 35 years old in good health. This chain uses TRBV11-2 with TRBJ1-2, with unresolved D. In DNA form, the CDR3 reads TGTGCCAGCAGTCGAACGGACTATGGCTACACCTTC. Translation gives CASSRTDYGYTF.